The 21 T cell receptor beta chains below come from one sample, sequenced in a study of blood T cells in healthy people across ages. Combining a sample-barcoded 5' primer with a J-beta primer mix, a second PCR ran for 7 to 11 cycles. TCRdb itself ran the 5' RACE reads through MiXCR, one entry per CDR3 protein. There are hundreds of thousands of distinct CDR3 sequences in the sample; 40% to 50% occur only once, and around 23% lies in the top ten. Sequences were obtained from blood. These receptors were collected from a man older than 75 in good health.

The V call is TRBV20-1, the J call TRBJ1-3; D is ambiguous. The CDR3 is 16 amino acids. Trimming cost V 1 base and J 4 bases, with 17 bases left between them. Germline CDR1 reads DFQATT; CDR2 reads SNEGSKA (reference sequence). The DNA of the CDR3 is TGCAGTGCTAGAGCCTCTGAATTGGCGGGGGGAAACACCATATATTTT. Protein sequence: CSARASELAGGNTIYF.

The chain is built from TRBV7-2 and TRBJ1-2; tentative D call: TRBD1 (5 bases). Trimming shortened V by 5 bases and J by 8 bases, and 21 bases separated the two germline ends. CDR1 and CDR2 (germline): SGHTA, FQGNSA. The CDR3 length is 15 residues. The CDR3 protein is CASSQTGDWVKGYTF. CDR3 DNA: TGTGCCAGCAGCCAAACCGGGGACTGGGTTAAGGGCTACACCTTC.

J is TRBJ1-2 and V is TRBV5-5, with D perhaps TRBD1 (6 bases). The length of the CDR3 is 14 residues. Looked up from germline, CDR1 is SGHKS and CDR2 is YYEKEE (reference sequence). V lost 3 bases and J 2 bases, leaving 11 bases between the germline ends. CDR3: CASSYPDRNYGYTF. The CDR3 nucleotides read TGTGCCAGCAGCTATCCCGACAGGAACTATGGCTACACCTTC. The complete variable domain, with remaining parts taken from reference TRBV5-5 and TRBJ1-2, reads DAGVTQSPTHLIKTRGQQVTLRCSPISGHKSVSWYQQVLGQGPQFIFQYYEKEERGRGNFPDRFSARQFPNYSSELNVNALLLGDSALYLCASSYPDRNYGYTFGSGTRLTVV.

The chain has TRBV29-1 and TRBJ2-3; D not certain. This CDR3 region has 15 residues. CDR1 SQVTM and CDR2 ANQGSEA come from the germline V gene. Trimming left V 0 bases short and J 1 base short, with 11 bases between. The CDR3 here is CSVEERGGGTDTQYF. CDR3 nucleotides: TGCAGCGTTGAAGAGAGAGGTGGGGGCACAGATACGCAGTATTTT.

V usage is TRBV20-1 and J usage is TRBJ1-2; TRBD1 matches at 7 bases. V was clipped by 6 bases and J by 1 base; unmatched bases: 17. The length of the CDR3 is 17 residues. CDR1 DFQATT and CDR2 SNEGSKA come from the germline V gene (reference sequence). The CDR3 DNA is TGCAGTGCACAAACGCAACACACACAGGGGTTTAACTATGGCTACACCTTC. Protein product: CSAQTQHTQGFNYGYTF.

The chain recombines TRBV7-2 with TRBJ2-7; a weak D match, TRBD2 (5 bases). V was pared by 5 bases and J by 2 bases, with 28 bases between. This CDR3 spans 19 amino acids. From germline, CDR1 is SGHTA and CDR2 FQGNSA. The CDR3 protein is CASSPRGLPEVFLAYEQYF. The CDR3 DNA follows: TGTGCCAGCAGCCCCCGAGGACTCCCGGAGGTATTTCTAGCCTACGAGCAGTACTTC.

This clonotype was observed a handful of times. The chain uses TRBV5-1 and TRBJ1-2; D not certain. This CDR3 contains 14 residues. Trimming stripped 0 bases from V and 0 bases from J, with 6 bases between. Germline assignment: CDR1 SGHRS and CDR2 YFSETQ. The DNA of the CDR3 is TGCGCCAGCAGCTTGGCAACAGCTAACTATGGCTACACCTTC. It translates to CASSLATANYGYTF.

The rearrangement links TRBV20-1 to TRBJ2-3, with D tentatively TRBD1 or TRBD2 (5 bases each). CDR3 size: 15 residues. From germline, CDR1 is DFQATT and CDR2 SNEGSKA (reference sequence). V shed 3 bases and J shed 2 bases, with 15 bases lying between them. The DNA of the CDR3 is TGCAGTGCTAGCGTCCGGGACGACAACACAGATACGCAGTATTTT. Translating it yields CSASVRDDNTDTQYF.

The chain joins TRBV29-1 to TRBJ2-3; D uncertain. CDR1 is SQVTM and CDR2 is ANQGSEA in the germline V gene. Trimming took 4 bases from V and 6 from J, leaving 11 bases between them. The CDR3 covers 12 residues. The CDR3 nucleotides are TGCAGCGTTGCCAGTGGAGACGATACGCAGTATTTT. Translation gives CSVASGDDTQYF.

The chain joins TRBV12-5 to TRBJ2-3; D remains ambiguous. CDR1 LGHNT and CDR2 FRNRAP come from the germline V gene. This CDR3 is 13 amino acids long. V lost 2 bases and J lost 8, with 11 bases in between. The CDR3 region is CASGLRIRGTQYF. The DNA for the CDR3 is TGTGCTAGTGGTTTGCGTATTAGAGGTACGCAGTATTTT.

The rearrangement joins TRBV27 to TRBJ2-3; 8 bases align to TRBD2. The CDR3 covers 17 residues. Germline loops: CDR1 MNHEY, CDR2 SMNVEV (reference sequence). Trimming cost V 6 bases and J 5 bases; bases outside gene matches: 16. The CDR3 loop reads CASSNTGTSGNRDTQYF. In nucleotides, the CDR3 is TGTGCCAGCAGCAATACCGGCACTAGCGGAAATAGAGATACGCAGTATTTT.

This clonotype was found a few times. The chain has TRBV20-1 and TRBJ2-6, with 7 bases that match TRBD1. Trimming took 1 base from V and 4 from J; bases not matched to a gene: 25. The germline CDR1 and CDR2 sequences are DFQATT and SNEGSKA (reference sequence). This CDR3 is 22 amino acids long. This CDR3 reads CSARVTRIWDSSLPLGANVLTF. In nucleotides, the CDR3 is TGCAGTGCTAGAGTAACCCGGATATGGGACAGTTCCCTACCTCTGGGGGCCAACGTCCTGACTTTC.

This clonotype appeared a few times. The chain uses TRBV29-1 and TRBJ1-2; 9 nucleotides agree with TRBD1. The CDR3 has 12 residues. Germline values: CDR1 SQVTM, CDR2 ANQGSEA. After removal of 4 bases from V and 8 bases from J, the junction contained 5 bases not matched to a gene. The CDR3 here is CSVGDRDLGYTF. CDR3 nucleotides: TGCAGCGTTGGGGACAGGGATTTGGGCTACACCTTC.

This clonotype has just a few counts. For the CDR3, the DNA is TGTGCCAGCAGTTTACCAGCGGGAGCTAGGGATGAGCAGTTCTTC. It yields the protein CASSLPAGARDEQFF. The rearrangement uses TRBV28 and TRBJ2-1, with TRBD2 matching 8 bases. There are 15 residues in the CDR3. V lost 2 bases and J lost 8; bases outside the gene matches: 8. Germline assignment: CDR1 MDHEN and CDR2 SYDVKM.

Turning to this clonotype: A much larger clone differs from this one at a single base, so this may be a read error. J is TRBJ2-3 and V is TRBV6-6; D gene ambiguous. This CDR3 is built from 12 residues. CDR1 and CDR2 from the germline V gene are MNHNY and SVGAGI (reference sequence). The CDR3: CAGSYATDTQYF. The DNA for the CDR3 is TGTGCCGGCAGCTACGCCACCGATACGCAGTATTTT.

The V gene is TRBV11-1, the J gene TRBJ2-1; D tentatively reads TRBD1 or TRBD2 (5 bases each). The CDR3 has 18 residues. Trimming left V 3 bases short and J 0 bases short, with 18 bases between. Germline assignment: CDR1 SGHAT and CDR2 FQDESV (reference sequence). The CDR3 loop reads CASSFTGAPAISYNEQFF. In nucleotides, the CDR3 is TGTGCCAGCAGCTTCACCGGGGCTCCGGCGATCTCCTACAATGAGCAGTTCTTC.

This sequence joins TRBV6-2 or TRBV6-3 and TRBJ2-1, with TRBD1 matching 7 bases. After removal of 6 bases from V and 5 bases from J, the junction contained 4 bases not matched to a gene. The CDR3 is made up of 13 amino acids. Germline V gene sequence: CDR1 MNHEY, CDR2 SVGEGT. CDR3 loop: CASRTGQHNEQFF. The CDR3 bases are TGTGCCAGCAGAACGGGACAGCACAATGAGCAGTTCTTC.

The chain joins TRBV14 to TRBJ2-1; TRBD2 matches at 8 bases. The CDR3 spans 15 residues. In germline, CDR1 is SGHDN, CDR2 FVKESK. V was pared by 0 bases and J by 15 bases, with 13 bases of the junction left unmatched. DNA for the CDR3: TGTGCCAGCAGCCAAGATTGGTTAGAGACTAGCGCCTTGTTCTTC. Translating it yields CASSQDWLETSALFF.

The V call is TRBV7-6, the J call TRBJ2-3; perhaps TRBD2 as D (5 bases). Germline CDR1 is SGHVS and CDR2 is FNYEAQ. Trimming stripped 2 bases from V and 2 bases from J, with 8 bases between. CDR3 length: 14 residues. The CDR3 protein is CASSLSEDTDTQYF. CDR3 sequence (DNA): TGTGCCAGCAGCTTATCGGAGGACACAGATACGCAGTATTTT.

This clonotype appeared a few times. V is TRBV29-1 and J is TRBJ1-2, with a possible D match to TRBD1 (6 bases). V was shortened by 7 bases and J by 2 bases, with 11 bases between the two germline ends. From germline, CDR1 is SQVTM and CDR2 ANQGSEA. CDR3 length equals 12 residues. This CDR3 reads CSGTDRNYGYTF. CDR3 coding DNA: TGCAGCGGCACGGACAGAAACTATGGCTACACCTTC.

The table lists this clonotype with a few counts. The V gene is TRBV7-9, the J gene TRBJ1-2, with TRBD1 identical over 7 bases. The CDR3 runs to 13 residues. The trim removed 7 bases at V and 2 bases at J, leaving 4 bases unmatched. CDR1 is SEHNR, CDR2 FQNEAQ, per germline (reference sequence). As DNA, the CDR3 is TGTGCCAGCACCCAGGGACAGAACTATGGCTACACCTTC. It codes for CASTQGQNYGYTF.